This TCR beta chain was recovered during a study of identical twins. Study-wide points: Cord blood beta clonotypes that were abundant carried fewer insertions, and memory repertoires showed no such trend.

Trimming took 5 bases from V and 3 from J, leaving 10 bases between them. This CDR3 is 14 amino acids long. CDR1 and CDR2 (germline): SGHNT, YENEEA. MiXCR, run by TCRdb on the 5' RACE reads, gives a single entry per CDR3 protein. The data contain around 490,000 distinct CDR3 sequences, around 20% of them singletons. This clonotype appeared a few times. The antigen remains undetermined. No donor was unhealthy or non-Caucasian. The sample was also reused in another study, on yellow fever vaccine responses in identical twins.

J is TRBJ2-2 and V is TRBV11-3; no firm D call. Sequencing used CD4+ T cells sorted from blood. The TCR originated in a woman in her late teens or twenties in good health. CDR3 in DNA: TGTGCCAGCAGCCCACAGCTCGACACCGGGGAGCTGTTTTTT. Encoded protein: CASSPQLDTGELFF.